This TCR beta chain was obtained from a study of OX40 agonist ivuxolimab in advanced cancers. Study-level information: Previous treatment with anti-PD-1, anti-PD-L1 or anti-CTLA-4 therapy was allowed; approximately 40% had received some.

Measured with immunoSEQ multiplex PCR; TCRdb has only the in-frame clones, and not every one. The sample consists of over 95,000 clones, 90% to 95% of them appearing once. The CDR3 consists of 17 residues. For this clone: What it binds is not known.

The study's findings and limits: The average count of expanded clones was higher among CD8+ T cells than among CD4+. Determination of antigen specificity was not performed for the expanded peripheral T cells.

Blood sampling was done at baseline, cycle 4 day 1, and cycle 7 day 1. Sequenced material: CD4+ or CD8+ T cells sorted from blood, taken in a trial of the OX40 agonist ivuxolimab. This TCR derives from an adult with an advanced solid tumor such as melanoma, head and neck, liver or kidney cancer. V usage is TRBV12-1 and J usage is TRBJ1-5; TRBD1 is the table's D call and was not checked against the DNA. TRBV12-1 is a pseudogene locus. The CDR3 loop reads CASRGAVLIGNNQPQHF. Here the CDR3 DNA reads TGTGCCAGCAGGGGGGCCGTTCTGATTGGGAACAATCAGCCCCAGCATTTT.